These 6 T cell receptor beta chains came from one sample sequenced in a study of blood T cell repertoires in COVID-19. Libraries were prepared by immunoSEQ multiplex PCR; TCRdb keeps only in-frame clonotypes and omits some of them. The sample has 400,000 to 450,000 clones, roughly 91% seen once. Sequenced input: PBMCs or T cells enriched from blood (not recorded which). These receptors came from a man younger than 35 who had recovered from COVID-19.

The rearrangement uses TRBV19 and TRBJ1-4, with D hard to call. The CDR3 extends over 14 amino acids. V was pared by 5 bases and J by 0 bases, with 7 bases between. Germline CDR1 and CDR2: LNHDA and SQIVND (reference sequence). CDR3 region: CASSSVATNEKLFF. For the CDR3, the DNA is TGTGCCAGTAGTTCGGTTGCAACTAATGAAAAACTGTTTTTT.

Points on this clone: No DNA is shown, since the ends of the CDR3 on it are uncertain; the CDR3 is the one TCRdb lists. This chain joins TRBV25-1 and TRBJ2-3; TRBD2 reflects the table's D call only, with no check against the DNA. From its first to its last residue, the CDR3 has 13 amino acids. Germline values: CDR1 MGHDK, CDR2 SYGVNS. The CDR3 spells CASSTSGTDTQYF.

The chain has TRBV21-1 and TRBJ1-1. TRBV21-1 is an annotated pseudogene. The CDR3 totals 15 residues. The chain's CDR3 is CASSCWGVPNTEAFF. As DNA, the CDR3 is TGTGCCAGCAGTTGCTGGGGGGTCCCGAACACTGAAGCTTTCTTT.

The chain carries TRBV9 and TRBJ1-3, with TRBD1 matching 7 bases. V was clipped by 4 bases and J by 2 bases; unmatched bases: 6. Germline lookup yields CDR1 SGDLS and CDR2 YYNGEE. CDR3 length equals 15 residues. The CDR3 DNA reads as TGTGCCAGCAGCAACCGGGACAGACCTGGAAACACCATATATTTT. This codes for CASSNRDRPGNTIYF.

CDR3 coding DNA: TGTGCCTGGAGCGCGGACAGGGGGGTCGGCGGGTCACCCCTCCACTTT. The encoded protein is CAWSADRGVGGSPLHF. The chain is built from TRBV30 and TRBJ1-6; 10 nucleotides line up with TRBD1. Germline assignment: CDR1 GTSNPN and CDR2 SVGIG (reference sequence). The ends lost 3 bases at V and 10 bases at J; junction bases unmatched: 12. CDR3 length equals 16 residues. Drawing the rest from reference TRBV30 and TRBJ1-6, the complete variable domain is SQTIHQWPATLVQPVGSPLSLECTVEGTSNPNLYWYRQAAGRGLQLLFYSVGIGQISSEVPQNLSASRPQDRQFILSSKKLLLSDSGFYLCAWSADRGVGGSPLHFGNGTRLTVT.

This clone showed up just once. The chain joins TRBV9 to TRBJ2-1; 7 bases fit TRBD2. J was trimmed by 5 bases and V by 0 bases; bases with no gene match: 5. Germline CDR1 SGDLS, CDR2 YYNGEE. The CDR3 runs 15 residues. This CDR3 reads CASSVASGANNEQFF. The CDR3 nucleotides are TGTGCCAGCAGCGTAGCCAGCGGGGCGAACAATGAGCAGTTCTTC.